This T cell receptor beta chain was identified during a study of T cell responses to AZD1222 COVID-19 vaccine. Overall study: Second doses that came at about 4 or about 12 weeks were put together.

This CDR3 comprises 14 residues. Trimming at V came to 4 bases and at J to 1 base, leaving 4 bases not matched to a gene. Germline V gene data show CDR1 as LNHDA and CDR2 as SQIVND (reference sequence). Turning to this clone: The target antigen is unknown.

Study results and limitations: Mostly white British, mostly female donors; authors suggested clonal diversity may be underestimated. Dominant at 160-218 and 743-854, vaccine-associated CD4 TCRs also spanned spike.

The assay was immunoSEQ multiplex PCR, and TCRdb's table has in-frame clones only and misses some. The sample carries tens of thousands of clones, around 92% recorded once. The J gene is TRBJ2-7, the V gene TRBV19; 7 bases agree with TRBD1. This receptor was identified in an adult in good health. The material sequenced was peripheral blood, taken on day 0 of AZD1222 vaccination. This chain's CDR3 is CASSTRTGSYEQYF. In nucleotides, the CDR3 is TGTGCCAGTAGTACACGGACAGGATCCTACGAGCAGTACTTC.